A single sample gave rise to the 7 T cell receptor beta chains below, sequenced in a study of T-cell memory formation after mild COVID-19. TCRdb re-analysed the 5' RACE reads in MiXCR, keeping a single row per CDR3 protein. The sample has about 430,000 distinct CDR3 sequences; more than 20% are singletons. Material for sequencing was PBMCs or a T cell subset sorted from them (not recorded which). These receptors were obtained from an adult woman who had mild COVID-19 (a few samples of this study predate the infection). Cell type and time point are not known.

This clonotype showed up just a few times. The chain joins TRBV12-3 or TRBV12-4 to TRBJ1-6; D not resolved. The CDR3 extends over 13 amino acids. Trimming cost V 6 bases and J 3 bases, with 6 bases left between them. The CDR3 sequence is CASRQLYNSPLHF. The CDR3 DNA reads TGTGCCAGCAGGCAGCTCTATAATTCACCCCTCCACTTT.

J is TRBJ1-1 and V is TRBV6-2 or TRBV6-3; 7 bases agree with TRBD1. J was trimmed by 1 base and V by 5 bases; bases with no gene match: 13. The V gene's germline CDR1 is MNHEY and CDR2 SVGEGT. The CDR3 loop spans 17 amino acids. This CDR3 reads CASSHRGGRRKNTEAFF. The CDR3 coding sequence is TGTGCCAGCAGTCACAGGGGAGGCCGGAGAAAGAACACTGAAGCTTTCTTT.

The rearrangement links TRBV7-8 to TRBJ1-4; the D gene is possibly TRBD1 (5 bases). The CDR3 totals 16 residues. Per the germline V gene, CDR1 is SGHVS and CDR2 is FQNEAQ. Trimming removed 0 bases at V and 6 bases at J, with 14 bases between. CDR3 in amino acids: CASSLAGGRGDEKLFF. In DNA, the CDR3 is TGTGCCAGCAGCTTAGCCGGGGGTCGCGGGGATGAAAAACTGTTTTTT.

This clonotype was counted between two and nine times. The chain joins TRBV4-2 to TRBJ2-1, with a tentative D call TRBD1 (5 bases). V shed 0 bases and J shed 14 bases, with 17 bases lying between them. Germline V gene sequence: CDR1 LGHNA, CDR2 YNFKEQ. The CDR3 spans 14 residues. The CDR3 region is CASSQDQEGAGEFF. In DNA form, the CDR3 reads TGTGCCAGCAGCCAAGATCAAGAAGGGGCTGGGGAGTTCTTC.

The sample holds many counts of this clonotype. The DNA of the CDR3 is TGCGCCAGCAGCCGGGGACCGCCGGGGAGCTCCTTGGAGCAGTACTTC. Amino acid sequence: CASSRGPPGSSLEQYF. The chain couples TRBV4-1 to TRBJ2-7; D possibly uses TRBD1 or TRBD2 (5 bases each). The CDR3 runs to 16 residues. Deletions cut 4 bases from V and 7 bases from J, with 23 bases between. Germline lookup yields CDR1 MGHRA and CDR2 YSYEKL.

The chain is built from TRBV5-4 and TRBJ2-5; possible D gene TRBD1, 6 bases. The CDR3 runs to 14 residues. Germline loops: CDR1 SGHNT, CDR2 YYREEE (reference sequence). Trimming took 0 bases from V and 2 from J, leaving 8 bases between them. The DNA for the CDR3 is TGTGCCAGCAGCTTGGCGGACAGTCAAGAGACCCAGTACTTC. It is translated as CASSLADSQETQYF.

The genes are TRBV7-9 and TRBJ1-6, with D hard to call. Germline lookup yields CDR1 SEHNR and CDR2 FQNEAQ (reference sequence). V lost 3 bases and J 4 bases, leaving 13 bases between the germline ends. The CDR3 extends over 16 amino acids. CDR3 region: CASSFFMGTYNSPLHF. CDR3 sequence (DNA): TGTGCCAGCAGCTTTTTTATGGGCACATATAATTCACCCCTCCACTTT.